This TCR beta chain was sequenced for a study of blood T cell repertoires in COVID-19. Study as a whole: Material from acute and convalescent COVID-19 was sourced from the United States, Italy and Spain. T cells, B-cell-depleted T cells, or PBMCs supplied cDNA or gDNA.

As handled by the study authors: Quantification of nucleated cells was approximated via reference gene primer amplification. Only in-frame clones appear in the TCRdb table, and some are missing; sequencing was by immunoSEQ multiplex PCR. V and J calls plus clone size are reproduced from that table; the DNA served to infer D and trimming. Of approximately 360,000 clones in the sample, 88% were seen once. Membership in each cohort depended on participant-reported clinical history. The CDR3 length is 14 residues. Germline CDR1 is WSHSY and CDR2 is SAAADI. Unmatched junction bases numbered 2, after V lost 0 bases and J lost 5 bases.

Input material: PBMCs or T cells enriched from blood (not recorded which). This TCR derives from a woman aged 25 to 39 with acute COVID-19. The V call is TRBV10-2, the J call TRBJ2-5; 8 positions match TRBD1. CDR3 nucleotide sequence: TGCGCCAGCAGTGAGTCGTACAGGGGGGAGACCCAGTACTTC. It codes for CASSESYRGETQYF.